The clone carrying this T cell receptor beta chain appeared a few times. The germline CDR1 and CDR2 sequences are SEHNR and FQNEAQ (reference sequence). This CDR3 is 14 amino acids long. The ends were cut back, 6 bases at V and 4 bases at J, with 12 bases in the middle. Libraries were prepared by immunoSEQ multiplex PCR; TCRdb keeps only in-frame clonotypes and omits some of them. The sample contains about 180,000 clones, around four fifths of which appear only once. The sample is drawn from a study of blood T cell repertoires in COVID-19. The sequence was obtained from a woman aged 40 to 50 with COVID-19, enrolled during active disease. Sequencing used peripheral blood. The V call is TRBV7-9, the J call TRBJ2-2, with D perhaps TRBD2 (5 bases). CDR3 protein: CASSPPDSTGELFF. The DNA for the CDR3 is TGTGCCAGCAGTCCCCCGGACTCCACCGGGGAGCTGTTTTTT.